Below, 14 T cell receptor beta chains from the same sample are listed, as sequenced in a study of synovial regulatory T cells in juvenile arthritis. Clones were sequenced by immunoSEQ multiplex PCR, and TCRdb holds only the in-frame ones, with some missing. The sample shows some 9,800 clones, and roughly 1.9% sits with its ten largest clones. The specimen sequenced was Treg cells from blood. Subset denoted: remaining (HLA-DR-negative) circulating blood Treg cells. The receptors stem from a donor aged 2-29 years with juvenile idiopathic arthritis.

The chain is built from TRBV5-4 and TRBJ1-1; the D gene TCRdb calls, TRBD1, cannot be checked with no DNA. CDR3 length: 12 residues. The protein alone is recorded here. Germline CDR1 SGHNT, CDR2 YYREEE (reference sequence). CDR3 residues: CASSLPYSEAFF.

The V and J genes are TRBV2 and TRBJ1-5; TCRdb lists TRBD1, though no DNA is available to test this call. CDR1 is SNHLY, CDR2 FYNNEI, per germline. This CDR3 is built from 15 residues. A DNA sequence was not provided. CDR3 amino acids: CASNYGTGTNQPQHF.

The genes are TRBV5-1 and TRBJ2-5. The CDR3 covers 11 residues. Nucleotide data are not available. Germline V lookup: CDR1 SGHRS, CDR2 YFSETQ. The CDR3 sequence is CASSLEETQYF.

This clone is labeled medium-sized based on frequency. The chain uses TRBV19 and TRBJ1-5. The CDR3 spans 14 residues. Only the protein is on record. Germline V gene lookup returns CDR1 LNHDA and CDR2 SQIVND (reference sequence). The CDR3 reads CASSKGGFNQPQHF.

Considering frequency, this clone is medium-sized. The genes are TRBV4-3 and TRBJ2-3; the D gene TCRdb calls, TRBD2, cannot be checked with no DNA. The germline CDR1 and CDR2 sequences are LGHNA and YSLEER. This CDR3 region has 15 residues. The entry carries no DNA sequence. CDR3 region: CASSPRGDRTDTQYF.

CDR3 amino acids: CASAYLRGRGRETQYF. The chain employs TRBV27 and TRBJ2-5; the TCRdb D gene call, TRBD1, has no DNA to confirm it. The CDR3 spans 16 residues. Nucleotide data are not available. The V gene's germline CDR1 is MNHEY and CDR2 SMNVEV (reference sequence).

CDR3 region: CASSVVLTGALGNQPQHF. V and J are TRBV6-1 and TRBJ1-5; TCRdb's D call of TRBD1 is untestable without DNA. This CDR3 is built from 18 residues. The nucleotide record is missing. The V gene's germline CDR1 is MNHNS and CDR2 SASEGT.

The rearrangement uses TRBV7-9 and TRBJ2-7. Germline values: CDR1 SEHNR, CDR2 FQNEAQ (reference sequence). CDR3 length: 15 amino acids. The DNA sequence is not available. CDR3 sequence: CASSLPWGTGYEQYF.

This clone registers medium-sized by frequency. The chain couples TRBV19 to TRBJ1-2; the D call from TCRdb, TRBD1, cannot be confirmed without DNA. The CDR3 runs to 15 residues. The record lacks a DNA sequence. Germline assignment: CDR1 LNHDA and CDR2 SQIVND (reference sequence). Here the CDR3 reads CASSIEMGQSYGYTF.

This chain joins TRBV4-1 and TRBJ2-5. Germline CDR1 and CDR2: MGHRA and YSYEKL. The CDR3 loop spans 13 amino acids. The entry carries no DNA sequence. The CDR3 reads CASSQGVQETQYF.

The chain uses TRBV6-5 and TRBJ2-1. The CDR3 runs to 13 residues. No DNA has been recorded. CDR1 is MNHEY and CDR2 is SVGAGI in the germline V gene. The CDR3 loop reads CASSYSHVDEQFF.

J is TRBJ1-1 and V is TRBV7-8; without DNA, the TCRdb call of TRBD1 cannot be checked. This CDR3 region has 14 residues. DNA was not recorded. Germline CDR1 reads SGHVS; CDR2 reads FQNEAQ. CDR3 protein: CASSLLQGGIEAFF.

The rearrangement links TRBV6-1 to TRBJ1-5. Per the germline V gene, CDR1 is MNHNS and CDR2 is SASEGT. CDR3 length: 12 residues. No DNA sequence is on record. The CDR3 here is CASSESDQPQHF.

This chain uses TRBV7-2 with TRBJ1-2. The CDR3 sequence is 15 residues long. The entry carries no DNA sequence. CDR1 is SGHTA and CDR2 is FQGNSA in the germline V gene. The CDR3 region is CASSPLGLTLYGYTF.